This T cell receptor (beta chain) appears in the sequencing data of a study of T-cell reconstitution after alpha-beta-depleted transplantation in children (dated by TCRdb to the mid-2010s). For the study in its entirety: Using TCR repertoire profiling, the study quantitatively followed how T-cell immune reconstitution unfolded in children after TCRalphabeta/CD19-depleted allogeneic hematopoietic cell transplantation.

With regard to this clonotype: The antigen it recognizes is unknown. Within one base of it there is no much larger clone, and no base qualities were kept.

To prepare the library, PCR was applied. TCRdb records Illumina HiSeq 2500 as the sequencer. To normalize quantification of the TCRbeta repertoire, the TCR libraries were built with molecular barcoding that relied on unique molecular identifiers. The raw public reads went through TCRdb reprocessing: fastp at Q25, MiXCR clone calling, in-frame beta chains kept. All rows with the same CDR3 protein become a single entry with the most common DNA and genes. In all, the sample holds about 130,000 distinct CDR3 sequences, and around 9.8% of those were seen once. The ten largest clones capture more than 20% of the sample. The CDR3 measures 13 amino acids from cysteine to phenylalanine. Just the 39-base CDR3 DNA is kept, in frame starting at base 1. CDR1 SQVTM and CDR2 ANQGSEA were looked up in the germline V gene. Trimming takes 6 bases off V and 3 bases off J; junction bases not matched to a gene: 5. This specimen's treatment or condition label, interpreted: allogeneic hematopoietic cell transplantation with graft depleted of TCRalphabeta T cells and CD19 B cells. Transplant recipients were children who received TCRalphabeta/CD19-depleted allogeneic hematopoietic cell grafts.

The investigation overall reported the following: Hyperexpanded clone frequencies declined over subsequent months; after one year, T-cell counts and TCRbeta diversity were mostly attributed to newly produced T cells. The apparently early recovery of alphabetaT-cell counts about two months after transplant reportedly depended on only several hundred rapidly expanded clones that came from non-depleted graft cells. The high TCRbeta diversity at day 60 in some patients was ascribed to recipient T cells and intrathymic progenitors that had survived conditioning.

This TCR came from a girl less than two years old who had a stem cell transplant for combined immunodeficiency, so the T cells may come from the graft donor. Sequences were derived from PBMCs, mostly from graft donor cells, sampled 180 days after TCRalphabeta/CD19-depleted stem cell transplant. The receptor chain draws on TRBV29-1 and TRBJ2-7; TRBD1 agrees with 10 junctional bases. At the DNA level, the sequence is TGCAGCGTCGGGACAGGGGCACGCTACGAGCAGTACTTC. Its protein reads: CSVGTGARYEQYF.